Listed here is a single T cell receptor beta chain. How the authors handled the data: Researchers report that nucleated cell counts were estimated from reference gene primer amplification. Generated by immunoSEQ multiplex PCR, the TCRdb table keeps only in-frame clones and is missing some. V and J calls and clone size are given by that table; D and trimming were obtained from the DNA. The sample lists under 300,000 clones, about 80% occurring once. V dropped 5 bases and J dropped 2 bases, with 10 bases sitting between them. The germline gives CDR1 MNHEY, CDR2 SVGAGI. CDR3 length: 13 amino acids. The sample originates from a study of blood T cell repertoires in COVID-19. On the study more broadly: COVID-19 samples, acute and convalescent, were from the United States, Italy and Spain. The cDNA or gDNA used as material had been derived from T cells, B-cell-depleted T cells, or PBMCs.

The chain joins TRBV6-5 to TRBJ2-7; D uncertain. Sequenced material: peripheral blood. The clonotype was recovered from a woman aged 45-65 years who had recovered from COVID-19. Here the CDR3 reads CASSPQVTYEQYF. CDR3 nucleotide sequence: TGTGCCAGCAGTCCCCAGGTTACCTACGAGCAGTACTTC.